Listed here is a single T cell receptor (beta chain). Losses at the gene ends were 6 bases for V and 3 bases for J; bases not matched to a gene: 5. The germline gives CDR1 MNHEY, CDR2 SVGAGI. The CDR3 contains 15 residues. Profiling relied on immunoSEQ multiplex PCR, and the TCRdb table lists in-frame clones only, not all of them. This table holds over 150,000 clones, roughly 90% found once. The sample belongs to a study of T cell responses to AZD1222 COVID-19 vaccine. The chain employs TRBV6-5 and TRBJ2-2; 9 bases match TRBD1. This TCR came from an adult in good health. Source: peripheral blood, taken on day 0 of AZD1222 vaccination. CDR3 nucleotide sequence: TGTGCCAGCAGACTCGGGACAGGGTACACCGGGGAGCTGTTTTTT. Its translation is CASRLGTGYTGELFF.